The 6 T cell receptor beta chains in this list originate from one sample, sequenced in a study of blood T cell repertoires in COVID-19. Data came from immunoSEQ multiplex PCR; TCRdb stores just in-frame clones and leaves some out. The repertoire includes 200,000 to 250,000 clones, roughly 80% of them detected once, and 3.4% sits in the top ten. The material sequenced was peripheral blood. These TCRs come from a woman between 18 and 29 years old with acute or convalescent COVID-19.

This sequence joins TRBV28 and TRBJ1-3; TRBD1 aligns across 8 bases. The CDR3 has 15 residues. The germline gives CDR1 MDHEN, CDR2 SYDVKM. Germline trimming cut 0 bases from V and 8 bases from J; bases unmatched to any gene: 6. The CDR3 DNA sequence: TGTGCCAGCAGTTTATGGGCAGGGGGCTCGGACACCATATATTTT. This codes for CASSLWAGGSDTIYF.

This chain uses TRBV19 with TRBJ2-4; D might be TRBD1 (6 bases). Trimming removed 10 bases at V and 8 bases at J, with 15 bases between. Germline CDR1 and CDR2: LNHDA and SQIVND (reference sequence). This CDR3 comprises 12 residues. The CDR3 protein is CATQGSADIQYF. DNA of the CDR3: TGTGCCACCCAGGGGTCTGCGGACATTCAGTACTTC.

The chain is built from TRBV5-6 and TRBJ1-2; D is unresolved. V dropped 1 base and J dropped 6 bases, with 16 bases sitting between them. The germline V gene has CDR1 SGHDT and CDR2 YYEEEE. This CDR3 spans 15 amino acids. This chain's CDR3 is CASSLFGRDGDGYTF. In DNA form, the CDR3 reads TGTGCCAGCAGCTTGTTTGGCCGGGATGGGGATGGCTACACCTTC.

The chain recombines TRBV4-2 with TRBJ2-3; D is perhaps TRBD2 (6 bases). Trimming pared 3 bases from V and 6 bases from J, leaving 10 bases between. The germline CDR1 and CDR2 sequences are LGHNA and YNFKEQ. The CDR3 is made up of 13 amino acids. The CDR3 sequence is CASSQPAGDTQYF. DNA of the CDR3: TGTGCCAGCAGCCAGCCTGCGGGGGATACGCAGTATTTT.

The chain recombines TRBV7-2 with TRBJ2-1, with 8 bases aligning to TRBD2. The CDR3 loop spans 17 amino acids. The junction had 17 bases not matched to a gene; V was cut back by 5 bases and J by 8 bases. The germline gives CDR1 SGHTA, CDR2 FQGNSA. The CDR3 region is CASSLPATTAGEDEQFF. The CDR3 DNA is TGTGCCAGCAGCCTCCCAGCTACGACAGCGGGAGAGGATGAGCAGTTCTTC.

In regard to this clone: Other DNA variants within this sample encode the same CDR3. The V call is TRBV5-1, the J call TRBJ1-1, with no clear D. CDR3 size: 14 residues. Germline CDR1 and CDR2: SGHRS and YFSETQ. V lost 0 bases and J lost 1, with 7 bases in between. CDR3 sequence reads: CASSLVAGNTEAFF. CDR3 sequence (DNA): TGCGCCAGCAGCTTGGTGGCAGGGAACACTGAAGCTTTCTTT.